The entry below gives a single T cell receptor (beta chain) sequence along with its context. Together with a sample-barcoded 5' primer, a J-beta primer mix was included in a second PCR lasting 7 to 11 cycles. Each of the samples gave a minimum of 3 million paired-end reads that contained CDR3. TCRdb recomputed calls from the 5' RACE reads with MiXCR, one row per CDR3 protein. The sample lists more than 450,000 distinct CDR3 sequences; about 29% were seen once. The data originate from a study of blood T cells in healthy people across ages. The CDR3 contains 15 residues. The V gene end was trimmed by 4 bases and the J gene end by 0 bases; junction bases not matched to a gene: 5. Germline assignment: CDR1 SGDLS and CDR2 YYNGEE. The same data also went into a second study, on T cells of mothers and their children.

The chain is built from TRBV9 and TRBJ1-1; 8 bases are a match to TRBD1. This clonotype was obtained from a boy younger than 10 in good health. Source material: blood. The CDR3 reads CASSPQGALNTEAFF. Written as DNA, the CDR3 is TGTGCCAGCAGCCCGCAGGGGGCCCTGAACACTGAAGCTTTCTTT.